This TCR beta chain was sequenced in a study of blood T cell repertoires in COVID-19. Clones were read by immunoSEQ multiplex PCR, and TCRdb kept only the in-frame ones, dropping some. The sample lists approximately 220,000 clones; 81% were seen once. Per the germline V gene, CDR1 is SGHRS and CDR2 is YFSETQ. V was trimmed by 3 bases and J by 1 base, leaving 13 bases between them. This CDR3 comprises 15 residues. The sequence came from a woman older than 75 with acute or convalescent COVID-19. The material sequenced was peripheral blood. The V and J genes are TRBV5-1 and TRBJ1-1; D may be TRBD1 (6 bases). CDR3 sequence (DNA): TGCGCCAGCAGCTCCGCCGGGACAAAGAACACTGAAGCTTTCTTT. It yields the protein CASSSAGTKNTEAFF.